This record concerns one T cell receptor beta chain sequence. What it binds is not known. The table came from immunoSEQ multiplex PCR; TCRdb's copy has only in-frame clones and leaves some out. Here the sample spans about 110,000 clones, almost 96% being singletons. This sample was included in a study of cytomegalovirus exposure and HLA in healthy donors. Findings and limits, study-wide: In the approximately 120 validation repertoires, a later analysis found that first-cohort TCR clusters tended to co-occur. According to reports, the classifier identified cytomegalovirus status with high specificity and sensitivity. The study recorded 160 or so TCR beta chains that were cytomegalovirus-associated.

Trimming removed 3 bases from V and 0 bases from J, with 17 bases in between. The CDR3 has 17 amino acids. Germline-derived CDR1 and CDR2 are SGDLS and YYNGEE. The clonotype comes from a woman aged 18 to 35 in good health and CMV-seronegative. The J gene is TRBJ2-3, the V gene TRBV9, with D unresolved. The material sequenced was PBMCs. The CDR3 region has the DNA TGTGCCAGCAGCGCAGAATCAGGAAGAACTAGCACAGATACGCAGTATTTT. It yields the protein CASSAESGRTSTDTQYF.